A single sample gave rise to the 23 T cell receptor beta chains below, sequenced in a study of CD8+ T cells in alopecia areata (dated by TCRdb to 2016 to 2018). Libraries came from the immunoSEQ multiplex PCR assay. RNA was extracted from all samples and reverse transcribed into cDNA, which served as template for TCR sequencing. The immuneACCESS repertoire file appears here via TCRdb, limited to in-frame rearrangements. These files lack a portion of the clones; in checked studies, under half of the deficit traces to unresolved V genes, and the cause of the others is not known. For this sample the table reports around 100,000 clones, with no clone seen just once. Of the sample, about 18% falls within the top ten clones. Sequences were obtained from lesional skin. The receptors derive from a C3H/HeJ mouse with alopecia areata. This strain is characterized by the MHC haplotype H2-k.

Worth noting for this clone: The genes are named according to mouse. The CDR3 goes on 4 residues after the read ends, and that part is filled in from the germline J gene. V gene TRBV19 combines with J gene TRBJ2-1, with 10 bases lining up with TRBD2. The V and J ends lost 0 bases and 6 bases, in that order; junction bases with no gene match: 3. The germline V gene has CDR1 FNHDT and CDR2 SITEND (reference sequence). This CDR3 spans 15 amino acids. The CDR3 sequence: CASSIGLGGGAEQFF. The part of the CDR3 DNA that was read is TGTGCCAGCAGTATAGGACTGGGGGGTGGTGCT. Looking up the rest from reference TRBV19 and TRBJ2-1 gives the full variable domain: GGIITQTPKFLIGQEGQKLTLKCQQNFNHDTMYWYRQDSGKGLRLIYYSITENDLQKGDLSEGYDASREKKSSFSLTVTSAQKNEMAVFLCASSIGLGGGAEQFFGPGTRLTVL.

This clone was found a few times. Here the gene names and germline are mouse. The read ends 4 residues shy of where the CDR3 ends; the end is completed using the germline J gene. V is TRBV13-3 and J is TRBJ2-1; TRBD2 matches 9 bases. The CDR3 contains 15 residues. V lost 6 bases and J lost 1; bases outside the gene matches: 5. The germline V gene has CDR1 NNHDY and CDR2 SYVADS. Here the CDR3 reads CASTRLGANYAEQFF. The covered CDR3 bases are TGTGCCAGCACTAGACTGGGGGCAAACTATGCT.

This clone was counted ten times or more. DNA and listed protein disagree at residue 14, so the protein shown here was translated from the DNA. Gene names are the mouse ones. The read ends 3 residues early relative to the CDR3; the germline J gene fills the gap. V gene TRBV13-3 combines with J gene TRBJ1-3; maybe TRBD1 (6 bases). The germline CDR1 and CDR2 sequences are NNHDY and SYVADS. The V end was cut by 0 bases, the J end by 0 bases, with 13 bases between. The CDR3 has 17 amino acids. The DNA read from the CDR3 is TGTGCCAGCAGTGATGCAGGTGGGACACATTCTGGAAATACG. Translation: CASSDAGGTHSGNT. The CDR3 in full is CASSDAGGTHSGNTLYF. Using reference TRBV13-3 and TRBJ1-3 for the parts outside the CDR3, the full variable domain is EAAVTQSPRSKVAVTGGKVTLSCHQTNNHDYMYWYRQDTGHGLRLIHYSYVADSTEKGDIPDGYKASRPSQENFSLILELASLSQTAVYFCASSDAGGTHSGNTLYFGEGSRLIVV.

Many counts were recorded for this clone. These gene names are mouse names. Read coverage stops 4 residues before the CDR3 terminus; the germline J gene supplies the remainder. The gene calls are TRBV13-3 and TRBJ2-2, with TRBD2 matching 11 bases. In germline, CDR1 is NNHDY, CDR2 SYVADS. Unmatched junction bases numbered 2, after V lost 4 bases and J lost 0 bases. The CDR3 contains 16 residues. This CDR3 reads CASSLGLGANTGQLYF. Incomplete CDR3 DNA: TGTGCCAGCAGTCTGGGACTGGGGGCAAACACCGGG.

This clone has more than one count but fewer than ten. Germline and genes: mouse. The observed sequence ends 4 residues before the CDR3 terminus, with the missing tail filled in from the germline J gene. V gene TRBV12-1 combines with J gene TRBJ2-3; D not certain. The CDR3 is made up of 13 amino acids. Germline CDR1 reads SGHSN; CDR2 reads HYEKVE. Trimming removed 4 bases at V and 0 bases at J, with 7 bases between. CDR3 loop: CASSVGSAETLYF. The DNA read from the CDR3 is TGTGCCAGCTCGGTTGGGAGTGCAGAA.

Of note for this clone: The gene names here belong to mouse. The observed sequence ends 4 residues before the CDR3 terminus, with the missing tail filled in from the germline J gene. The chain recombines TRBV1 with TRBJ1-2; 7 positions match TRBD1. The V segment lost 3 bases and the J segment 0 bases; nucleotides outside the gene matches: 7. CDR3 length: 16 amino acids. CDR1 NSQYPW and CDR2 LRSPGD come from the germline V gene (reference sequence). The sequenced CDR3 bases are TGCACCTGCAGTGCCGACGGGACAGCTACAAACTCC. This gives the protein CTCSADGTATNS. The CDR3 in full is CTCSADGTATNSDYTF.

A few counts support this clone. Gene names are the mouse ones. The CDR3 goes on 4 residues after the read ends, and that part is filled in from the germline J gene. The gene calls are TRBV19 and TRBJ2-3; D is possibly TRBD2 (6 bases). The CDR3 is 13 residues long. Germline values: CDR1 FNHDT, CDR2 SITEND (reference sequence). CDR3 residues: CASSISWGETLYF. The covered CDR3 bases are TGTGCCAGCAGTATTAGCTGGGGAGAA.

Many counts were recorded for this clone. The gene symbols are mouse symbols. The read gets to within 4 residues of the CDR3 end, and the germline J gene fills in the rest. The chain joins TRBV1 to TRBJ2-3; D not resolved. V shed 5 bases and J shed 4 bases, with 4 bases lying between them. CDR1 is NSQYPW, CDR2 LRSPGD, per germline (reference sequence). The CDR3 length is 11 residues. The chain's CDR3 is CTCSSTETLYF. CDR3 DNA (partial): TGCACCTGCAGTTCAACAGAA.

This clone occurred a few times. Gene labels here are mouse ones. The DNA ends 4 residues before the CDR3 does, and the rest of the CDR3 is filled in from the germline J gene. The chain is built from TRBV1 and TRBJ2-7; 13 positions agree with TRBD2. CDR3 length equals 15 residues. Looked up from germline, CDR1 is NSQYPW and CDR2 is LRSPGD (reference sequence). With V trimmed by 4 bases and J by 2 bases, 2 bases remained unmatched. Incomplete CDR3 DNA: TGCACCTGCAGTGAGGGACTGGGGGGGGCCTAT. This gives the protein CTCSEGLGGAY. The full CDR3 sequence reads CTCSEGLGGAYEQYF. The full variable domain, its missing parts supplied by reference TRBV1 and TRBJ2-7, is VTLLEQNPRWRLVPRGQAVNLRCILKNSQYPWMSWYQQDLQKQLQWLFTLRSPGDKEVKSLPGADYLATRVTDTELRLQVANMSQGRTLYCTCSEGLGGAYEQYFGPGTRLTVL.

The sample holds a few counts of this clone. Mouse germline and gene names are used. The missing CDR3 end, 4 residues past where the read stops, is filled in from the germline J gene. Other nucleotide sequences in the sample specify the same CDR3. The chain recombines TRBV16 with TRBJ2-1; 7 bases match TRBD1. Unmatched junction bases numbered 3, after V lost 5 bases and J lost 2 bases. The CDR3 consists of 14 residues. Germline loops: CDR1 SGHSA, CDR2 FRNQAP. CDR3 bases read: TGTGCAAGCAGCCTAGGGACAGACTATGCT. It specifies CASSLGTDYA. The CDR3 in its entirety is CASSLGTDYAEQFF.

As regards this clone: These gene names are mouse names. CDR3: CASAGGNQDTQYF. The sequenced part of the CDR3 DNA is TGTGCCAGCGCAGGGGGGAACCAAGAC. The rearrangement uses TRBV13-1 and TRBJ2-5; tentative D call: TRBD1 (7 bases). The sequence runs out 4 residues before the end of the CDR3; the remainder is reconstructed from the germline J gene. The germline V and J ends were trimmed by 7 bases and 0 bases, with 9 bases remaining between them. There are 13 residues in the CDR3. Germline V gene sequence: CDR1 NSHNY, CDR2 SYGAGN.

This clone came up a few times. These gene names are mouse names. The sequence runs out 4 residues before the end of the CDR3; the remainder is reconstructed from the germline J gene. The chain carries TRBV19 and TRBJ2-3, with 7 bases identical to TRBD1. Per the germline V gene, CDR1 is FNHDT and CDR2 is SITEND (reference sequence). The CDR3 runs 12 residues. The DNA read from the CDR3 is TGTGCCAGCACAGACAGGGAAGAA. This sequence encodes CASTDREE. The full CDR3 is CASTDREETLYF. The variable domain in full, with the rest retrieved from reference TRBV19 and TRBJ2-3, is GGIITQTPKFLIGQEGQKLTLKCQQNFNHDTMYWYRQDSGKGLRLIYYSITENDLQKGDLSEGYDASREKKSSFSLTVTSAQKNEMAVFLCASTDREETLYFGSGTRLTVL.

A word on this clone: The germline and genes are mouse ones. The read is 4 residues too short to cover the CDR3 end, so that end is filled in from the germline J gene. The rearrangement uses TRBV1 and TRBJ2-2, with a weak D call TRBD1 (6 bases). The germline CDR1 and CDR2 sequences are NSQYPW and LRSPGD (reference sequence). Trimming pared 4 bases from V and 1 base from J, leaving 13 bases between. There are 16 residues in the CDR3. The CDR3 DNA, read in part, is TGCACCTGCAGTGTCCGGGACAAAATAAACACCGGG. It yields the protein CTCSVRDKINTG. In full, the CDR3 is CTCSVRDKINTGQLYF.

This clone showed up just a few times. Germline and genes: mouse. The read stops 4 residues short of the end of the CDR3; the missing end is completed from the germline J gene. The J gene is TRBJ2-1, the V gene TRBV13-3; TRBD1 aligns across 12 bases. The germline gives CDR1 NNHDY, CDR2 SYVADS. CDR3 length: 14 amino acids. The covered CDR3 bases are TGTGCCAGCAGTGGGGACAGGGGGCAAGCT. Its protein is CASSGDRGQA. The CDR3 reads in full as CASSGDRGQAEQFF.

Remarks on this clone: TCRdb gives a protein that differs at residue 9 from what the DNA encodes, so the protein here is translated from the DNA. Each gene name is a mouse one. The missing CDR3 end, 3 residues past where the read stops, is filled in from the germline J gene. The chain employs TRBV19 and TRBJ1-3, with 9 nucleotides matching TRBD1. The CDR3 is 12 amino acids. CDR1 is FNHDT and CDR2 is SITEND in the germline V gene (reference sequence). The junction had 1 base not matched to a gene; V was cut back by 4 bases and J by 8 bases. The CDR3: CASSRTGDTLYF. The covered CDR3 bases are TGTGCCAGCAGTCGGACAGGGGATACG.

This clone was counted a few times. Gene names denote mouse genes. The observed sequence ends 4 residues before the CDR3 terminus, with the missing tail filled in from the germline J gene. This sample includes further DNA sequences coding for the same CDR3. This chain joins TRBV13-1 and TRBJ1-1; weak D call: TRBD1 (5 bases). This CDR3 is 14 amino acids long. Germline values: CDR1 NSHNY, CDR2 SYGAGN. Trimming left V 0 bases short and J 3 bases short, with 9 bases between. Incomplete CDR3 DNA: TGTGCCAGCAGTGATGAGCAGGGCTACACA. Its protein product is CASSDEQGYT. The whole CDR3 sequence reads CASSDEQGYTEVFF.

To note about this clone: The TCRdb protein fails to match the DNA translation at residue 8; the protein reported here was translated from the DNA. The genes are named according to mouse. The DNA ends 3 residues before the CDR3 does, and the rest of the CDR3 is filled in from the germline J gene. J is TRBJ1-3 and V is TRBV13-2; a possible D gene is TRBD1 (5 bases). This CDR3 is built from 11 residues. Trimming left V 5 bases short and J 8 bases short, with 8 bases between. Per germline, CDR1 NNHNN and CDR2 SYGAGS (reference sequence). The CDR3 protein is CASGIRDTLYF. CDR3 DNA (partial): TGTGCCAGCGGGATCAGGGATACG.

This clone was counted a few times. The genes and germline here are from mouse. The CDR3 is cut off 4 residues early in the read; its end comes from the germline J gene. The chain combines TRBV13-1 with TRBJ2-1, with 10 nucleotides matching TRBD1. V lost 3 bases to trimming and J lost 5 bases; unmatched junction nucleotides: 5. CDR3 size: 15 residues. Germline loops: CDR1 NSHNY, CDR2 SYGAGN. The CDR3 bases that were read are TGTGCCAGCAGTGGCCCCGGGACAGGGGATGCT. This gives the protein CASSGPGTGDA. The full CDR3 is CASSGPGTGDAEQFF.

Note on this clone: Genes and germline are mouse. The read ends 4 residues early relative to the CDR3; the germline J gene fills the gap. The chain has TRBV19 and TRBJ1-2; D gene ambiguous. Germline CDR1 and CDR2: FNHDT and SITEND (reference sequence). Trimming stripped 3 bases from V and 1 base from J, with 7 bases between. The CDR3 covers 13 residues. This CDR3 is CASSSQRNSDYTF. CDR3 DNA, as far as it was read: TGTGCCAGCAGTAGTCAGAGAAACTCC. The full variable domain, completed using reference TRBV19 and TRBJ1-2, is GGIITQTPKFLIGQEGQKLTLKCQQNFNHDTMYWYRQDSGKGLRLIYYSITENDLQKGDLSEGYDASREKKSSFSLTVTSAQKNEMAVFLCASSSQRNSDYTFGSGTRLLVI.

This clone turned up a few times. TCRdb's protein does not match the DNA translation at residue 13; the protein provided is translated from the DNA. The germline and genes are mouse ones. The read halts 3 residues ahead of the CDR3 end, with the missing end drawn from the germline J gene. The gene calls are TRBV13-2 and TRBJ1-3, with 12 bases aligning to TRBD1. This CDR3 is built from 16 residues. Trimming cost V 1 base and J 2 bases; bases outside gene matches: 1. Germline CDR1 NNHNN, CDR2 SYGAGS (reference sequence). Partial CDR3 DNA: TGTGCCAGCGGTGATAGGGACAGGGGGCCTGGAAATACG. It specifies CASGDRDRGPGNT. Given in full, the CDR3 is CASGDRDRGPGNTLYF.

This clone has more than one count but fewer than ten. Gene labels here are mouse ones. The CDR3 is cut off 4 residues early in the read; its end comes from the germline J gene. This chain joins TRBV13-2 and TRBJ2-3; 8 bases match TRBD2. The junction had 4 bases not matched to a gene; V was cut back by 1 base and J by 0 bases. The CDR3 is made up of 16 amino acids. The germline V gene encodes CDR1 NNHNN and CDR2 SYGAGS (reference sequence). The CDR3 DNA, read in part, is TGTGCCAGCGGTGATCTCTGGGGGGCAAGTGCAGAA. It yields the protein CASGDLWGASAE. The CDR3, in full, reads CASGDLWGASAETLYF.

The table lists this clone with many counts. The protein given in TCRdb and the translation of the DNA differ at residue 11, and the sequence presented here derives from the DNA. Gene names are mouse gene names. The read ends 3 residues early relative to the CDR3; the germline J gene fills the gap. The chain carries TRBV13-3 and TRBJ1-3, with D possibly matching TRBD1 (6 bases). The CDR3 sequence is 14 residues long. The germline gives CDR1 NNHDY, CDR2 SYVADS. Between the trimmed V and J ends, which lost 9 bases and 0 bases, there was a span of 13 bases. CDR3 bases read: TGTGCCACCTCGGGACAAAATTCTGGAAATACG. This gives the protein CATSGQNSGNT. The CDR3, in full, reads CATSGQNSGNTLYF.

This clone has at least ten counts. Germline and genes here are mouse. The read halts 4 residues ahead of the CDR3 end, with the missing end drawn from the germline J gene. V and J are TRBV13-3 and TRBJ1-2; possibly TRBD1 for D (6 bases). V was shortened by 1 base and J by 0 bases, with 10 bases between the two germline ends. Germline CDR1 is NNHDY and CDR2 is SYVADS. This CDR3 has 15 amino acids. CDR3 bases read: TGTGCCAGCAGTGATACGGACAGAGCAAACTCC. Translation: CASSDTDRANS. From start to end, the CDR3 is CASSDTDRANSDYTF.